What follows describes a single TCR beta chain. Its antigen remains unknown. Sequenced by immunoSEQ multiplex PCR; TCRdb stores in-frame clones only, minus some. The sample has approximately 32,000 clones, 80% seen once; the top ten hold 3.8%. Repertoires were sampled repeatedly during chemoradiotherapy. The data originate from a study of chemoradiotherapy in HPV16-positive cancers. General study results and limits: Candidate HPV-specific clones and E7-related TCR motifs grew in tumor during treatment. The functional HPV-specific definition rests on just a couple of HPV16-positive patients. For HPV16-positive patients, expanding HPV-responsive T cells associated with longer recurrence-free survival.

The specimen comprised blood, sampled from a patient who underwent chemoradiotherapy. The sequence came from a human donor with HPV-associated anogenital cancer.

The CDR3, as DNA: TGTGCCAGCCCCATCCCAGCAAACGCGAACACCGGGGAGCTGTTTTTT. Translation gives CASPIPANANTGELFF. The V and J genes are TRBV7-8 and TRBJ2-2; D uncertain. CDR1 and CDR2 from the germline V gene are SGHVS and FQNEAQ. The ends were cut back, 8 bases at V and 0 bases at J, with 16 bases in the middle. This CDR3 region has 16 residues.